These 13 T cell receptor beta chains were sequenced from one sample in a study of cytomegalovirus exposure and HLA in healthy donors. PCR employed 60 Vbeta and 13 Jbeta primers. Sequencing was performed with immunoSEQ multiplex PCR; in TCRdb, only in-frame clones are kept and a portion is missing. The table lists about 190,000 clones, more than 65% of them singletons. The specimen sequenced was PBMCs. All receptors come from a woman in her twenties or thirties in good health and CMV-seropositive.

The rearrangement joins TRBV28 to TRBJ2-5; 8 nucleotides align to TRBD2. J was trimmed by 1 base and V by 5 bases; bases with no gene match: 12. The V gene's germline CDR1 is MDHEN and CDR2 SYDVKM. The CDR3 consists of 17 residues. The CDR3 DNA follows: TGTGCCAGCAGTCCCGTCGAGGGTAGCGGGATCCAAGAGACCCAGTACTTC. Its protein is CASSPVEGSGIQETQYF. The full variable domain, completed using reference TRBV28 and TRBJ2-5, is DVKVTQSSRYLVKRTGEKVFLECVQDMDHENMFWYRQDPGLGLRLIYFSYDVKMKEKGDIPEGYSVSREKKERFSLILESASTNQTSMYLCASSPVEGSGIQETQYFGPGTRLLVL.

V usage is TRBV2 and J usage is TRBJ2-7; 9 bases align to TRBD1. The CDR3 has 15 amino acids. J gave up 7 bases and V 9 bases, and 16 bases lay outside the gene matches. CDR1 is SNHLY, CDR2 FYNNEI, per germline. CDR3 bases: TGTGCCAGTACTACCGGGACAGGGAGAGGAAGGGAGCAGTACTTC. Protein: CASTTGTGRGREQYF.

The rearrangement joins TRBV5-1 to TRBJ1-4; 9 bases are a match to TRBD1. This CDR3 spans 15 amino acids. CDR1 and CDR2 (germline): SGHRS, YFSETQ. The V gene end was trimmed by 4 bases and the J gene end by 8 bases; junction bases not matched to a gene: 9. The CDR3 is CASSLTGGAWEKLFF. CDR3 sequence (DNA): TGCGCCAGCAGCCTCACAGGGGGCGCATGGGAAAAACTGTTTTTT.

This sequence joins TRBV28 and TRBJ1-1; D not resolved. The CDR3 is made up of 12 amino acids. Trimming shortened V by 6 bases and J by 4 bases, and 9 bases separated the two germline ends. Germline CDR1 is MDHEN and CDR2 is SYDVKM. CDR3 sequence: CASRTTGTEAFF. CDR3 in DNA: TGTGCCAGCAGAACGACGGGCACTGAAGCTTTCTTT. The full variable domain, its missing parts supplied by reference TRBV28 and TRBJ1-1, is DVKVTQSSRYLVKRTGEKVFLECVQDMDHENMFWYRQDPGLGLRLIYFSYDVKMKEKGDIPEGYSVSREKKERFSLILESASTNQTSMYLCASRTTGTEAFFGQGTRLTVV.

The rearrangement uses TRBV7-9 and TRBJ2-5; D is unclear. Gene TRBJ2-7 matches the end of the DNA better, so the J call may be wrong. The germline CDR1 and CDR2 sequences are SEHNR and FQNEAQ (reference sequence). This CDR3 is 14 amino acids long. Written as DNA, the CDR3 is TGTGCCAGCAGCTTCGTACTAATGCCCTACGAGCAGTACTTC. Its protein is CASSFVLMPYEQYF.

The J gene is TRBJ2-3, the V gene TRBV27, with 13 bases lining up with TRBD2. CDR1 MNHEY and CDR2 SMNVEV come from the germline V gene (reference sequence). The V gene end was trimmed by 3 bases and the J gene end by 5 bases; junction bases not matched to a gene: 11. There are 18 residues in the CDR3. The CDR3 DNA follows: TGTGCCAGCAGTTTGGCCCGACTAGCGGGAGGATTTGGAGATACGCAGTATTTT. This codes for CASSLARLAGGFGDTQYF.

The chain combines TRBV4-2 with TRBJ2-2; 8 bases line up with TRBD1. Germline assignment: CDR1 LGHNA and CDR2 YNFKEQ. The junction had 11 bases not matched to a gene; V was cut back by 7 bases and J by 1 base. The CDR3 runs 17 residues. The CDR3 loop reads CASNPSWGQENTGELFF. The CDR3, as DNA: TGTGCCAGCAATCCCTCCTGGGGACAGGAGAACACCGGGGAGCTGTTTTTT.

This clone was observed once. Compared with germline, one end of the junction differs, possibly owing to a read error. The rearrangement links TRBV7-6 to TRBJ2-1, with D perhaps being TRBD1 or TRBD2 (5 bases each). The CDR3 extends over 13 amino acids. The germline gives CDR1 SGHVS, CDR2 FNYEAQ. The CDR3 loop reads CASSLAQGNEQFF. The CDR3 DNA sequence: TGTGCCAGCAGCCTAGCTCAGGGTAATGAGCAGTTCTTC. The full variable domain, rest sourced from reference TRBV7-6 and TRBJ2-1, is GAGVSQSPRYKVTKRGQDVALRCDPISGHVSLYWYRQALGQGPEFLTYFNYEAQQDKSGLPNDRFSAERPEGSISTLTIQRTEQRDSAMYRCASSLAQGNEQFFGPGTRLTVL.

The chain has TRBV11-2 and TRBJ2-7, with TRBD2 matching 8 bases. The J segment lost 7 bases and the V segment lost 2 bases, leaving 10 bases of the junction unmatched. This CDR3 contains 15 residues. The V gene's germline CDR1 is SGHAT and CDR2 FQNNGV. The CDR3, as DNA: TGTGCCAGCAGCTTAAGGGGACTAGGGGGGATTGAGCAGTACTTC. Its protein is CASSLRGLGGIEQYF.

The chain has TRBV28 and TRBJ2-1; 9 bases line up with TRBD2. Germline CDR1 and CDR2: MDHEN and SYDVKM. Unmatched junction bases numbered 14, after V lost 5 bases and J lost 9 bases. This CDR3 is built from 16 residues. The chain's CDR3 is CASSPPGAGGGGEQFF. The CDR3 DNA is TGTGCCAGCAGTCCGCCAGGGGCGGGAGGGGGCGGTGAGCAGTTCTTC.

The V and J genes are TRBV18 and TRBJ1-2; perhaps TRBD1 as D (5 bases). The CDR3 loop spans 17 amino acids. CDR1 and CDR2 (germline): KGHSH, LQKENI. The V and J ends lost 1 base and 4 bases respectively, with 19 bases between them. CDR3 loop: CASSPRVGAGSSYGYTF. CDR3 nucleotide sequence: TGTGCCAGCTCACCACGGGTCGGGGCGGGGAGCAGCTATGGCTACACCTTC.

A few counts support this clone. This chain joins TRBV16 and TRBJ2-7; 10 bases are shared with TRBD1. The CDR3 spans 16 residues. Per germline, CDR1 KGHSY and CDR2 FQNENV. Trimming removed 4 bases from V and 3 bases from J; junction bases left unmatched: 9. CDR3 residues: CASSPVGQGGHYEQYF. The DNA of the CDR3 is TGTGCCAGCAGCCCGGTAGGACAGGGGGGGCACTACGAGCAGTACTTC.

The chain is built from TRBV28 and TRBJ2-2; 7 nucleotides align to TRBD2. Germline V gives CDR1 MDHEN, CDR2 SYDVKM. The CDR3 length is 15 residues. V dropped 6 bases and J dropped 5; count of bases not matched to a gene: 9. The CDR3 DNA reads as TGTGCCAGCAGCTCCTCCGCGCGGGAGACCGGGGAGCTGTTTTTT. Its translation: CASSSSARETGELFF. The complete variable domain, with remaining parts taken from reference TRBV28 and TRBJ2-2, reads DVKVTQSSRYLVKRTGEKVFLECVQDMDHENMFWYRQDPGLGLRLIYFSYDVKMKEKGDIPEGYSVSREKKERFSLILESASTNQTSMYLCASSSSARETGELFFGEGSRLTVL.